This T cell receptor beta chain came from a study of T cells in Graves' hyperthyroidism and ophthalmopathy. This clonotype showed up many times. The CDR3 sequence is 14 residues long. Trimming removed 3 bases from V and 4 bases from J, with 15 bases in between. Germline values: CDR1 DFQATT, CDR2 SNEGSKA (reference sequence). It was RNA transcripts that yielded the amplified TCR beta CDR3 regions. HTBI primers drove first-round RT-PCR of the TCR CDR3. From the multiplex PCR reads, TCRdb called clonotypes with MiXCR, one entry per CDR3 protein. The sample lists approximately 600,000 distinct CDR3 sequences, roughly 14% occurring once.

The specimen was blood. V usage is TRBV20-1 and J usage is TRBJ1-2; D is unresolved. The receptor was derived from a woman in her thirties or forties with Graves' ophthalmopathy. CDR3 sequence reads: CSASSTSGGYGYTF. Written as DNA, the CDR3 is TGCAGTGCTAGTTCGACTTCCGGCGGCTATGGCTACACCTTC.